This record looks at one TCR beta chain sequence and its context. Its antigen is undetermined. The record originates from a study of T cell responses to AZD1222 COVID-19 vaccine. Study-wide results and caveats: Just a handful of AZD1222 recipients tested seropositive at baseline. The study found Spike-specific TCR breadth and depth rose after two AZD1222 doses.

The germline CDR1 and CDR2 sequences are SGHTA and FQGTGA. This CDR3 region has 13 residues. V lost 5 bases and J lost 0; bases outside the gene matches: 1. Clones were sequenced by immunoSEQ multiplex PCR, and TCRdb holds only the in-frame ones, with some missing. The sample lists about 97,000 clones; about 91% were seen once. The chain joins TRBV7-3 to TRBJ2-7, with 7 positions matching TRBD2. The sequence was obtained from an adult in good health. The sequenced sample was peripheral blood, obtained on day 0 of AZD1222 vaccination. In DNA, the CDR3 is TGTGCCAGCAGCCGGGACTACTCCTACGAGCAGTACTTC. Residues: CASSRDYSYEQYF.